This T cell receptor beta chain came from a study of a mutant IDH1 vaccine in newly diagnosed glioma. Background on the study: Visit V12 was conducted at week 35 as the safety follow-up. Visit V13 came later, at week 47.

The CDR3 loop spans 14 amino acids. CDR1 SGHNT and CDR2 YYREEE come from the germline V gene (reference sequence). Deletions cut 4 bases from V and 8 bases from J, with 16 bases between. As for this clone: The antigen remains unidentified.

Described time point: week 35, safety follow-up. Topical imiquimod accompanied each vaccine dose, which consisted of 300 ug of mutant IDH1 20-mer peptide. Only in-frame clones appear in the TCRdb table, and some are missing; sequencing was by immunoSEQ multiplex PCR. The sample lists approximately 62,000 clones; 84% were seen once. The V and J genes are TRBV5-4 and TRBJ2-1; D might be TRBD1 (5 bases). The source material was PBMCs, sampled from a glioma patient whose treatment included an IDH1 peptide vaccine. This clonotype was obtained from a man aged 25-45 years with glioma. CDR3 nucleotides: TGTGCCAGCAGCCTGGGGCCGATATCCGATGAGCAGTTCTTC. It codes for CASSLGPISDEQFF.